The rows below give T cell receptor beta chains drawn from one sample of a study of T-cell reconstitution after alpha-beta-depleted transplantation in children. TCRdb re-called the PCR reads through MiXCR, storing one row per CDR3 protein. The sample has 200,000 to 250,000 distinct CDR3 sequences; approximately 8% are singletons. The specimen was PBMCs, mostly from graft donor cells, collected 180 days after TCRalphabeta/CD19-depleted stem cell transplant. These receptor sequences come from a male patient between 10 and 17 years old who had a stem cell transplant for acute lymphoblastic leukemia, so the T cells may come from the graft donor. Each CDR3 is given with its conserved first and last residue. D genes are given only for firm matches. Clone size is shown for a subset of rows, as once, few, many or a class of expanded clone.

j_call d_call v_call clone_size cdr3_aa cdr3_nt
TRBJ2-4 - TRBV20-1 many CSARASTHIKNIQYF TGCAGTGCTAGGGCTAGTACTCACATAAAAAACATTCAGTACTTC
TRBJ2-5 - TRBV29-1 many CSVVWVETQYF TGCAGCGTTGTGTGGGTAGAGACCCAGTACTTC
TRBJ2-2 - TRBV7-2 many CASSLVARPNTGELFF TGTGCCAGCAGCTTAGTGGCCAGGCCTAACACCGGGGAGCTGTTTTTT
TRBJ1-5 - TRBV4-2 many CASSQGGRSNQPQHF TGTGCCAGCAGCCAAGGCGGCAGAAGCAATCAGCCCCAGCATTTT
TRBJ2-5 - TRBV6-1 many CASEPYGLRGSQETQYF TGTGCCAGCGAACCCTATGGACTTCGCGGTTCTCAAGAGACCCAGTACTTC
TRBJ2-3 - TRBV5-1 many CASSLLTGPDTQYF TGCGCCAGCAGCTTGCTCACGGGGCCAGATACGCAGTATTTT
TRBJ2-3 - TRBV29-1 many CSVEAPKRDGTQYF TGCAGCGTTGAAGCCCCGAAACGAGACGGTACGCAGTATTTT
TRBJ2-5 TRBD2 TRBV6-1 many CASSRIPGRAGQETQYF TGTGCCAGCAGCCGAATACCAGGGAGGGCGGGCCAAGAGACCCAGTACTTC
TRBJ2-7 - TRBV7-9 many CASIFLTGHKSSYEQYF TGTGCCAGCATCTTCCTCACGGGACACAAGAGCTCCTACGAGCAGTACTTC
TRBJ2-7 - TRBV12-3/TRBV12-4 - CASSPQRSYEQYF TGTGCCAGCAGTCCTCAACGATCCTACGAGCAGTACTTC
TRBJ2-1 TRBD2 TRBV10-3 many CAIRNSSLRLAGGSEQFF TGTGCCATCAGGAACTCTTCCCTCAGGCTAGCGGGAGGGAGTGAGCAGTTCTTC
TRBJ2-1 - TRBV5-1 many CASSSASGSSYNEQFF TGCGCCAGCAGCTCTGCCTCCGGGAGTTCCTACAATGAGCAGTTCTTC
TRBJ2-7 TRBD1 TRBV28 many CASATGTGVYEQYF TGTGCCAGCGCCACCGGGACAGGAGTCTACGAGCAGTACTTC
TRBJ1-6 TRBD1 TRBV25-1 many CASSEWGTGVINSPLHF TGTGCCAGCAGTGAATGGGGGACAGGGGTGATTAATTCACCCCTCCACTTT
TRBJ1-4 - TRBV20-1 many CSASSLGNEKLFF TGCAGTGCTAGTTCCTTAGGGAATGAAAAACTGTTTTTT
TRBJ1-2 - TRBV29-1 many CSVEGSRTFTNYGYTF TGCAGCGTTGAAGGGTCCCGCACCTTTACTAACTATGGCTACACCTTC
TRBJ1-2 - TRBV20-1 many CSASQGGYTF TGCAGTGCTAGCCAGGGTGGCTACACCTTC
TRBJ1-1 TRBD1 TRBV2 - CASSDQTGPNTEAFF TGTGCCAGCAGTGACCAGACAGGGCCAAATACTGAAGCTTTCTTT
TRBJ2-5 TRBD1 TRBV20-1 many CSAARTGAFETQYF TGCAGTGCTGCCCGGACAGGTGCATTTGAGACCCAGTACTTC
TRBJ1-1 TRBD1 TRBV4-3 many CASSQAHRGRNTEAFF TGCGCCAGCAGCCAAGCCCACAGGGGTCGGAACACTGAAGCTTTCTTT
TRBJ2-5 - TRBV7-6 - CASSLATGDGETQYF TGTGCCAGCAGCTTAGCCACCGGGGACGGAGAGACCCAGTACTTC
TRBJ2-5 - TRBV15 - CATSRDPNRAGETQYF TGTGCCACCAGCAGAGATCCGAACAGGGCAGGAGAGACCCAGTACTTC
TRBJ2-3 - TRBV4-3 many CASSQGPGASSTDTQYF TGCGCCAGCAGCCAAGGCCCGGGGGCTTCATCCACAGATACGCAGTATTTT
TRBJ2-5 TRBD2 TRBV29-1 many CSVTLLAGGYQETQYF TGCAGCGTTACCCTTCTAGCGGGAGGGTACCAAGAGACCCAGTACTTC
TRBJ1-5 - TRBV6-2/TRBV6-3 many CASSPHFLSNQPQHF TGTGCCAGCAGTCCTCATTTCCTAAGCAATCAGCCCCAGCATTTT
TRBJ2-2 TRBD2 TRBV6-5 many CASSYSGRGAYTGELFF TGTGCCAGCAGTTACTCGGGGCGGGGGGCCTACACCGGGGAGCTGTTTTTT
TRBJ2-5 TRBD1 TRBV18 - CASSPDRSQETQYF TGTGCCAGCTCACCGGACAGGTCCCAAGAGACCCAGTACTTC
TRBJ2-7 TRBD1 TRBV12-3/TRBV12-4 many CASSLIPGQIYEQYF TGTGCCAGCAGTCTAATACCGGGACAGATCTACGAGCAGTACTTC
TRBJ1-1 TRBD1 TRBV5-1 many CASSSPRDRGLNTEAFF TGCGCCAGCAGCTCTCCCCGGGACAGGGGACTTAACACTGAAGCTTTCTTT
TRBJ1-1 - TRBV18 few CASSLRDAGNTEAFF TGTGCCAGCTCCCTCCGCGACGCGGGGAACACTGAAGCTTTCTTT
TRBJ2-7 - TRBV5-1 many CASSLSLSYEQYF TGCGCCAGCAGCCTCTCGCTAAGCTACGAGCAGTACTTC
TRBJ2-2 - TRBV5-1 many CARRSGRYTGELFF TGCGCCAGGCGGTCGGGGCGTTACACCGGGGAGCTGTTTTTT
TRBJ1-5 TRBD1 TRBV20-1 many CSARVGTGRNQPQHF TGCAGTGCTAGAGTAGGGACAGGGAGAAATCAGCCCCAGCATTTT
TRBJ1-2 - TRBV27 many CASSYSAGNYGYTF TGTGCCAGCAGTTACTCGGCAGGGAACTATGGCTACACCTTC
TRBJ2-3 - TRBV24-1 many CATSGADTQYF TGTGCCACCAGTGGCGCAGATACGCAGTATTTT